The sequence of this T cell receptor (beta chain) was determined in a study of blood T cell repertoires in COVID-19. The overall study: COVID-19 samples from acute and convalescent phases originated in the United States, Italy and Spain.

Source study methods: Estimates of nucleated cell counts were drawn from the amplification of reference gene primers. Libraries were prepared by immunoSEQ multiplex PCR; TCRdb keeps only in-frame clonotypes and omits some of them. V, J and clone size are those of that table, while D and trimming were read from the DNA. The repertoire holds around 360,000 clones, with about 90% as singletons. CDR1 MNHNY and CDR2 SVGAGI come from the germline V gene (reference sequence). This CDR3 is 15 amino acids long. V was trimmed by 5 bases and J by 1 base, leaving 13 bases between them. Patients in Seattle were enrolled during active infection, then followed longitudinally.

Input material: peripheral blood. The TCR was taken from a woman aged 25 to 45 with COVID-19, enrolled during active disease. This chain links TRBV6-6 with TRBJ2-3; perhaps TRBD2 as D (5 bases). CDR3 loop: CASSRITRGTDTQYF. CDR3 nucleotide sequence: TGTGCCAGCAGTCGCATAACTAGAGGCACAGATACGCAGTATTTT.